This T cell receptor beta chain was sequenced during a study of T-cell memory formation after mild COVID-19 (dated by TCRdb to the early 2020s). Regarding the complete study: TCR sequence clusters from the two donors were found to be largely donor specific. The cohort was made up of two young adult volunteers, one female and one male, who were previously healthy. In two donors, T-cell clones that expanded and contracted after mild COVID-19 were followed by sequencing TCRalpha and TCRbeta repertoires longitudinally.

This clonotype was counted a few times. Its antigen specificity is not known. Base qualities are not provided; no much larger clone lies one nucleotide away. This sample was sequenced with an Illumina NovaSeq 6000. cDNA libraries for TCRalpha and TCRbeta were prepared by 5'RACE using constant-segment primers, with sample barcodes and unique molecular identifiers added. RNA was extracted from every sample with Trizol reagent. Amplification of the libraries took two PCR steps, and the second step added a second sample barcode plus Illumina TruSeq adapters. Sequencing of libraries was performed on an Illumina NovaSeq with 2 x 150 bp paired-end reads. For the original study's pipeline: Demultiplexing of reads and collapsing into UMI-guided consensus sequences were performed with migec v1.2.7. Using mixcr v2.1.11, the UMI consensuses were aligned to TRA and TRB V and J templates and assembled into clonotypes. A clonotype was counted as expanded or contracted only if both edgeR and NoisET called the change significant, with noise models trained on biological replicates. For edgeR calls, the thresholds were a false discovery rate-adjusted p below 0.01 and a log2 fold-change of 1. As an exploratory analysis of dynamics, PCA with hierarchical clustering was applied to max-normalized trajectories of the 1000 most abundant clonotypes. Separately sequenced CD4+ and CD8+ repertoires were used to assign a CD4 or CD8 phenotype to each responding clone. TCRdb passed the public sequencing reads through fastp at Q25 and MiXCR, retaining productive beta sequences. Rows with a matching CDR3 protein are joined into one entry that keeps the most common DNA and genes. None of the V and J calls come from the authors' own analysis; TCRdb made them. This sample lists about 180,000 distinct CDR3 sequences; 15% to 20% were detected once. Of the sample, roughly 3.7% falls within the top ten clones.

Counted from cysteine to phenylalanine, this CDR3 has 16 amino acids. The retained sequence is limited to the CDR3, 48 bases, with the frame set at the first base. According to the germline V gene (reference sequence), CDR1 reads DFQATT and CDR2 reads SNEGSKA. Deletion took 1 base off V and 6 bases off J, with a span of 18 bases between the germline ends. PBMCs were isolated by Ficoll-Paque density gradient centrifugation. Results and caveats for the whole study, not just this receptor: Only a couple of mild cases were covered in the study, and larger cohorts including severe cases with pre-infection samples were considered necessary. SARS-CoV-2 specificity was not confirmed for the second-wave clones peaking on day 37. Contracting CD4+ clones were found mainly in CM and EM memory subsets, while CD8+ clones were enriched in EMRA. Some responding clones were detected in pre-infection memory, which suggested that pre-existing cross-reactive memory T cells had joined the SARS-CoV-2 response. Balanced CD4/CD8 phenotypes were observed for clones contracting from day 15 to 85, whereas a bias towards CD4+ was observed for a second wave of clones expanding from day 15 to 37.

The clonotype was recovered from a man aged 18 to 30 who had mild COVID-19 (a few samples of this study predate the infection). The sample titles of this study are shuffled in the database, so cell type and time point are left out; the donor was told from shared clones. The rearranged chain carries TRBV20-1 and TRBJ2-2; the D gene is possibly TRBD1, with 6 bases matching. Sequenced: PBMCs or a T cell subset sorted from them (not recorded which). The CDR3 region reads CSARVTGRAFSGELFF. The sequenced DNA is TGCAGTGCTAGAGTAACAGGGCGTGCCTTCTCCGGGGAGCTGTTTTTT.